This T cell receptor beta chain was found in a study of beta chain features in type 1 diabetes. The study, taken as a whole, reports: Patients with type 1 diabetes showed fewer VDJ junction insertions and more deletions. For patients, the naive, central memory and Treg TCRB repertoires appeared more alike than for healthy donors.

Expressed TCRB transcripts were sequenced because the isolated RNA had all been reverse transcribed beforehand. Profiled with immunoSEQ multiplex PCR; TCRdb holds only in-frame clones, not every one. The sample gives around 99,000 clones, about 40% of which show up once; around 0.07% is in the top ten. After removal of 4 bases from V and 3 bases from J, the junction contained 6 bases not matched to a gene. CDR1 is SGHNT, CDR2 YYREEE, per germline (reference sequence). CDR3 length: 15 amino acids. This clone was detected only a few times. What it binds is unknown. One heparinised draw of blood, averaging about 110 mL, came from each donor.

This sequence joins TRBV5-4 and TRBJ2-3; 9 nucleotides match TRBD1. Sample: stem cell memory CD4+ T cells from blood. This receptor was identified in a woman in her late teens or twenties in good health. Here the CDR3 DNA reads TGTGCCAGCAGCGCCGGGACAGGGAGGACAGATACGCAGTATTTT. This encodes CASSAGTGRTDTQYF.